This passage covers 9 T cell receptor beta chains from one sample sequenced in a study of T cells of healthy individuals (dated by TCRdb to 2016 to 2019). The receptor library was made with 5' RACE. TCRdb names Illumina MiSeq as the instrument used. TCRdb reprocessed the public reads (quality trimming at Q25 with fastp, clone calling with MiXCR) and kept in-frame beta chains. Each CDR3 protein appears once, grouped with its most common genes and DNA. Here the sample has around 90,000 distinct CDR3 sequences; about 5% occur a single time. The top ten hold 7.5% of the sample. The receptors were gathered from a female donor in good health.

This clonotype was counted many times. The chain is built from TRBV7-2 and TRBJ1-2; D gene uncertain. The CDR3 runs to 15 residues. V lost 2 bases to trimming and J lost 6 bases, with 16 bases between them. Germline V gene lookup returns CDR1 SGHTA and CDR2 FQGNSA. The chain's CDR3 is CASSLHASGRDGYTF. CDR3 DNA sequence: TGTGCCAGCAGCTTACATGCTAGCGGACGCGATGGCTACACCTTC.

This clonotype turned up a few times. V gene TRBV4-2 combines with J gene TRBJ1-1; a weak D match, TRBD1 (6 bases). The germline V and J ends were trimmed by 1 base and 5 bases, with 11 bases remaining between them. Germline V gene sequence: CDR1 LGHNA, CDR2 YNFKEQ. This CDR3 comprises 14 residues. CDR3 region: CASSQGGRGTEAFF. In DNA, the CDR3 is TGTGCCAGCAGCCAAGGGGGGCGAGGAACTGAAGCTTTCTTT.

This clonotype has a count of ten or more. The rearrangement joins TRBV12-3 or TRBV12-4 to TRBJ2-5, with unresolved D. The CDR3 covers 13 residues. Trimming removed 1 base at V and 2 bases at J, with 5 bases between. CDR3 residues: CASSLGLQETQYF. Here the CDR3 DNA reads TGTGCCAGCAGTTTAGGACTGCAAGAGACCCAGTACTTC.

Here the CDR3 reads CASSSGRRDTQYF. In nucleotides, the CDR3 is TGTGCCAGCAGCTCGGGGAGGCGGGATACGCAGTATTTT. V and J are TRBV7-2 and TRBJ2-3; D is possibly TRBD2 (6 bases). This CDR3 contains 13 residues. V was trimmed by 4 bases and J by 6 bases, leaving 11 bases between them. Germline V gene data show CDR1 as SGHTA and CDR2 as FQGNSA.

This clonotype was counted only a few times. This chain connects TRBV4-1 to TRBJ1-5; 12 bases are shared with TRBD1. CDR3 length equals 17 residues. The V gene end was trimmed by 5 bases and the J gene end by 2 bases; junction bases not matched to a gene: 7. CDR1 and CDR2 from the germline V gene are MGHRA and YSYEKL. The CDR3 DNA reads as TGCGCCAGCAGCAGGGGACAGGGGGCTGGGGGCAATCAGCCCCAGCATTTT. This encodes CASSRGQGAGGNQPQHF.

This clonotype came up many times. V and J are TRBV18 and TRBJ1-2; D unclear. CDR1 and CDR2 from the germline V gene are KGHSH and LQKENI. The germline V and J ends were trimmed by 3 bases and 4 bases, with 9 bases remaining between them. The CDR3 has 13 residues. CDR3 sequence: CASSPERTYGYTF. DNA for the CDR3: TGTGCCAGCTCACCTGAGAGGACCTATGGCTACACCTTC.

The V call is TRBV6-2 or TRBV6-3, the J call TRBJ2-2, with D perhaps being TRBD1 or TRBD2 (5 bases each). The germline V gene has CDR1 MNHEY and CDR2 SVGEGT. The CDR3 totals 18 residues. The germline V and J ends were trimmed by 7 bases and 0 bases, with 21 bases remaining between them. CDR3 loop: CASNDYLGTAANTGELFF. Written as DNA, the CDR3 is TGTGCCAGCAATGATTATCTTGGGACCGCCGCGAACACCGGGGAGCTGTTTTTT.

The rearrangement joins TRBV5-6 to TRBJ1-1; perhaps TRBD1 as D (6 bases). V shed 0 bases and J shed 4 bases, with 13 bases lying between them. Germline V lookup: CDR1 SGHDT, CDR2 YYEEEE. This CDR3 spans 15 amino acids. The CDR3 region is CASSLGGARGTEAFF. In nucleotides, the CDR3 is TGTGCCAGCAGCTTGGGGGGGGCCAGGGGCACTGAAGCTTTCTTT.

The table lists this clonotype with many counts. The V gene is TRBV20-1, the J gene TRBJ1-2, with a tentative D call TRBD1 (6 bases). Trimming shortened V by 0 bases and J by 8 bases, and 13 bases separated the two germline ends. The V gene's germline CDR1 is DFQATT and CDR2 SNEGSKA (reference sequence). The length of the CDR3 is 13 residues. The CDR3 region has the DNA TGCAGTGCTAGAGATCCAGGGGAGGGGGGCTACACCTTC. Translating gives CSARDPGEGGYTF.